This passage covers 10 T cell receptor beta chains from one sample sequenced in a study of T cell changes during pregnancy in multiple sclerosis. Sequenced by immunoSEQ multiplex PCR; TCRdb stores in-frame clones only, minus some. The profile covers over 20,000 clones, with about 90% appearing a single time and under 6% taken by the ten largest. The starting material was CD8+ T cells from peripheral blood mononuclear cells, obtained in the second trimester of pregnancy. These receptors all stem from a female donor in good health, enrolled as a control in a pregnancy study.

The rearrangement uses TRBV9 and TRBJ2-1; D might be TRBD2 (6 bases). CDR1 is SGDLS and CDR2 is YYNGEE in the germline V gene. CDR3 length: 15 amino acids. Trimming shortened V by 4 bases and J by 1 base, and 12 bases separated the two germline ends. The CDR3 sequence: CASSNGGKSYNEQFF. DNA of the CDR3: TGTGCCAGCAGCAATGGAGGGAAGTCCTACAATGAGCAGTTCTTC.

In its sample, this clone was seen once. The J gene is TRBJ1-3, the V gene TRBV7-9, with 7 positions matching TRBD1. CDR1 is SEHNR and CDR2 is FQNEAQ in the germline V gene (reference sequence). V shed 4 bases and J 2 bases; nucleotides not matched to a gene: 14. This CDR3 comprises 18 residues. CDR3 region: CASSSTSGGPGAGNTIYF. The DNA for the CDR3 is TGTGCCAGCAGCTCGACCTCAGGGGGTCCAGGGGCTGGAAACACCATATATTTT.

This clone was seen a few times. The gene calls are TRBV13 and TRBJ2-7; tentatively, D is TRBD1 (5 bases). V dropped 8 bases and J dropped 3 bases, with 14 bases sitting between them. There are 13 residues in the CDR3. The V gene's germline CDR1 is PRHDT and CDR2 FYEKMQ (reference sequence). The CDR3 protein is CASAIQGVYEQYF. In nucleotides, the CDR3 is TGTGCCAGCGCGATACAAGGGGTCTACGAGCAGTACTTC.

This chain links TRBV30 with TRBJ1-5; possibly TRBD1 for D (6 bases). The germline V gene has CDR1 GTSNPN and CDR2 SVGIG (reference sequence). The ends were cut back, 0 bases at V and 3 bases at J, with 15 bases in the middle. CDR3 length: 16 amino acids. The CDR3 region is CAWSVQGSLLNQPQHF. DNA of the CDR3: TGTGCCTGGAGTGTACAGGGTTCCCTCCTCAATCAGCCCCAGCATTTT.

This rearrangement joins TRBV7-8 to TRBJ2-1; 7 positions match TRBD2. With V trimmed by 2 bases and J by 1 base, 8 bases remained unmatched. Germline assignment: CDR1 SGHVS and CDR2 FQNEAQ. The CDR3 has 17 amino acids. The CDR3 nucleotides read TGTGCCAGCAGCTTAAGGATGGCGGGAGAGTCCTACAATGAGCAGTTCTTC. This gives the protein CASSLRMAGESYNEQFF.

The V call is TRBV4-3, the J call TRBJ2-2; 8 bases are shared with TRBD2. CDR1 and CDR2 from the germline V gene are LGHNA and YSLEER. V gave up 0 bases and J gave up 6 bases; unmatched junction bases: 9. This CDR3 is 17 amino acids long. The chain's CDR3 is CASSQDREGAVSGELFF. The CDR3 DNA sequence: TGCGCCAGCAGCCAAGATCGGGAGGGAGCGGTTTCCGGGGAGCTGTTTTTT.

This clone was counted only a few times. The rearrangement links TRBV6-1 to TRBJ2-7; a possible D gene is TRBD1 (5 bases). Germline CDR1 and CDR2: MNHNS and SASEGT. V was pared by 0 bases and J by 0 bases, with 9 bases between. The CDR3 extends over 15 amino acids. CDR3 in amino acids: CASSEAQGSSYEQYF. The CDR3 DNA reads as TGTGCCAGCAGTGAAGCGCAGGGAAGCTCCTACGAGCAGTACTTC.

The CDR3 DNA sequence: TGTGCCAGCAGGTCGGGACTAGCGGGGGGACCGGCCTACGAGCAGTACTTC. Translation: CASRSGLAGGPAYEQYF. The chain has TRBV5-6 and TRBJ2-7; 15 nucleotides align to TRBD2. V lost 5 bases to trimming and J lost 2 bases; unmatched junction nucleotides: 8. The germline CDR1 and CDR2 sequences are SGHDT and YYEEEE. There are 17 residues in the CDR3.

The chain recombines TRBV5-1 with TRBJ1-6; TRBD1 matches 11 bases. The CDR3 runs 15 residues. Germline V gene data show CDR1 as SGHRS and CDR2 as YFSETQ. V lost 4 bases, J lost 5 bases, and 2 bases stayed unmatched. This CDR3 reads CASSPGQGDNSPLHF. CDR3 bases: TGCGCCAGCAGCCCGGGACAGGGGGATAATTCACCCCTCCACTTT.

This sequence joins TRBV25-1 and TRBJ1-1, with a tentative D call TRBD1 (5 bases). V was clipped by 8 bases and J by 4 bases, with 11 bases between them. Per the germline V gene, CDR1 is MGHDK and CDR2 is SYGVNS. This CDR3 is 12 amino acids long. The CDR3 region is CASYGHPTEAFF. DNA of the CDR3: TGTGCCAGCTATGGACACCCCACTGAAGCTTTCTTT.